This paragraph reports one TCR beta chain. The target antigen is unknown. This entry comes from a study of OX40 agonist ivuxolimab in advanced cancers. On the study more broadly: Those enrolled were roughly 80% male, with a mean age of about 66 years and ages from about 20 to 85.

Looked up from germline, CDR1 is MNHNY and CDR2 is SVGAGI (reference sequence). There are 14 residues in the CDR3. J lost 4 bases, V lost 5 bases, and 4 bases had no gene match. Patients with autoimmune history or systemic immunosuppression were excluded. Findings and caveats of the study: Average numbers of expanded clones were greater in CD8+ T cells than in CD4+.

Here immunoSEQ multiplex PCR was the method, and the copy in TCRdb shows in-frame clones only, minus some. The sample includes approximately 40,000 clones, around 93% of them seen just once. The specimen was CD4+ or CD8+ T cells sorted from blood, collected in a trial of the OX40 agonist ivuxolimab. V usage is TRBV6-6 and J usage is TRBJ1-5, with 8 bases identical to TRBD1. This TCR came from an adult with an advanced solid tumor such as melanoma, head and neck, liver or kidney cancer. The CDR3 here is CASSPTGGNQPQHF. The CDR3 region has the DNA TGTGCCAGCAGTCCTACAGGGGGGAATCAGCCCCAGCATTTT.